Sequencing of this T cell receptor (beta chain) was carried out in a study of T cells in Graves' hyperthyroidism and ophthalmopathy. About the study: Peripheral blood samples were taken at initial diagnosis, prior to any treatment.

The definition of stable Graves' hyperthyroidism was no ophthalmopathy progression within 18 months. The V end lost 6 bases, the J end lost 4 bases, and 13 bases lay between the germline ends. Looked up from germline, CDR1 is MNHNS and CDR2 is SASEGT. The CDR3 contains 13 residues. The TCR beta CDR3 regions underwent amplification using RNA transcripts as the source. With the HTBI primer set, the TCR CDR3 went through a first round of RT-PCR. TCRdb ran MiXCR on the multiplex PCR reads and lists one entry per CDR3 protein. Here the sample spans a few hundred thousand distinct CDR3 sequences, approximately 13% being singletons. In its sample, this clonotype was seen a few times.

The sequenced material came from blood. V and J are TRBV6-1 and TRBJ2-7; maybe TRBD2 (5 bases). The TCR sequence derives from a woman aged 18-29 years with Graves' hyperthyroidism. The chain's CDR3 is CASRRQEGYEQYF. For the CDR3, the DNA is TGTGCCAGCAGGAGGCAAGAGGGATACGAGCAGTACTTC.